The subject of this entry is one TCR beta chain. The antigen remains unidentified. Treatment of the sample: about 20 received Ad26.COV2.S at low or high dose, single or two shots; 5 received placebo; per-sample allocation not given. Sampling took place 63 days after the first vaccine or placebo injection. Recruitment in Boston yielded a donor of adult age, 18-55 years. Expressing Wuhan-strain SARS-CoV-2 spike, an Ad26 vector served as the vaccine. The length of the CDR3 is 14 residues. V lost 5 bases and J lost 7; bases outside the gene matches: 7. Germline CDR1 reads LNHNV; CDR2 reads YYDKDF (reference sequence). This sample was included in a study of Ad26.COV2.S vaccination and SARS-CoV-2 variants. Study conclusions and caveats: The TCR-based breadth and depth measures might underestimate overall T cell responses. Reported post-vaccination CD8+ and CD4+ T cell responses to spike showed substantial breadth.

Data came from immunoSEQ multiplex PCR; TCRdb stores just in-frame clones and leaves some out. The sample yields about 350,000 clones, 80% to 90% seen once. Material: peripheral blood, obtained in a trial of Ad26.COV2.S vaccine versus placebo. The chain has TRBV15 and TRBJ1-4, with 7 bases aligning to TRBD1. The receptor comes from a person aged 18-65 years who received the Ad26.COV2.S COVID-19 vaccine or a placebo. The CDR3 reads CATSGRGQGEKLFF. The DNA of the CDR3 is TGTGCCACCAGCGGGAGGGGGCAGGGTGAAAAACTGTTTTTT.